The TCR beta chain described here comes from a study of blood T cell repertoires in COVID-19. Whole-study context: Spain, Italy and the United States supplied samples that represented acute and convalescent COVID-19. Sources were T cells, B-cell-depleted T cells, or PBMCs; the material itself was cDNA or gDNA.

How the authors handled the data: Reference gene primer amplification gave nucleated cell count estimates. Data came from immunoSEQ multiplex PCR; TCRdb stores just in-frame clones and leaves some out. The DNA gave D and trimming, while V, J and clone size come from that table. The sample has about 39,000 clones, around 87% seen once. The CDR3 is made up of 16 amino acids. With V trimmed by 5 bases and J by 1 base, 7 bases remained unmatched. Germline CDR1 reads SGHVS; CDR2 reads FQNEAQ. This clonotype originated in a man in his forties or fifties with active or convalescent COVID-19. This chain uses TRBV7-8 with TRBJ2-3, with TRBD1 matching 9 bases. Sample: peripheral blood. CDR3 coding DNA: TGTGCCAGCAGCCGCAAAAGGGACAGGGGCACAGATACGCAGTATTTT. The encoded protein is CASSRKRDRGTDTQYF.